Sequencing of this T cell receptor beta chain was carried out in a study of memory B cells and T cells in multiple sclerosis. Study-wide findings and caveats: Shared clonotype counts depended on differing compartment clone-set sizes and were normalized.

A remark on this clone: Antigen: not known.

Only in-frame clones appear in the TCRdb table, and some are missing; sequencing was by immunoSEQ multiplex PCR. The sample has around 30,000 clones, 86% seen once. Deletions cut 1 base from V and 3 bases from J, with 13 bases between. The CDR3 is made up of 15 amino acids. CDR1 and CDR2 (germline): SGHTA, FQGNSA. After stimulus-free culture, autoproliferating CFSE-dim and non-proliferating CFSE-high T cells were sequenced separately. Replicate wells were pooled after 6 to 8 days of stimulus-free culture of 5x10^7 CFSE-labeled PBMCs. CFSE at roughly 0.45 uM labeled the PBMCs, which were then cultured unstimulated.

The genes are TRBV7-2 and TRBJ2-7; D gene ambiguous. The sequenced material came from PBMCs from blood kept in culture. This sequence was found in a human donor with multiple sclerosis. The CDR3 DNA is TGTGCCAGCAGCTTAGGGCCCACGGACCTCTACGAGCAGTACTTC. It codes for CASSLGPTDLYEQYF.